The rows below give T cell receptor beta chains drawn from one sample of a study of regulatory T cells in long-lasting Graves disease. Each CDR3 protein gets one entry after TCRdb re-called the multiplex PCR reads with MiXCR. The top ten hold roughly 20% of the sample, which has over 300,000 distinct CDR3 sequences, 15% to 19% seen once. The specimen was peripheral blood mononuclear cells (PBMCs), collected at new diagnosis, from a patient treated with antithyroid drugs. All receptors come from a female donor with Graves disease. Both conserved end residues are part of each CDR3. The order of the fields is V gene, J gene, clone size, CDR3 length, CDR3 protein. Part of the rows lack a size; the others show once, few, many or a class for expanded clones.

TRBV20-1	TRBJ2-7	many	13	CSARRTDSYEQYF
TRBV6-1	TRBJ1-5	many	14	CASRKVTVNQPQHF
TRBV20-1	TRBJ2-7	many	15	CSARDTGAVRHEQYF
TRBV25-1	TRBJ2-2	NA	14	CASSQGAWTGELFF
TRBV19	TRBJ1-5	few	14	CASTDRRGGQPQHF
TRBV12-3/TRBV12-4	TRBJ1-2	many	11	CASGIGYGYTF
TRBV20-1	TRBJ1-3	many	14	CSATDRVHGDTIYF
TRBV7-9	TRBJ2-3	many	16	CASSLASVLITDTQYF
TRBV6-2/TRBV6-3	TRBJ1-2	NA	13	CASGRALNYGYTF
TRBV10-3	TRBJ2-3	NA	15	CAITPDAGGTDTQYF
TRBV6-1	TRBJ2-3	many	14	CATQRSGGGRTQYF
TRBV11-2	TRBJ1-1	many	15	CASSLGTYKRTEAFF
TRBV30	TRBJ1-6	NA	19	CAWRDSQDSDSSYNSPLHF
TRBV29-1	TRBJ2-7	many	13	CSVLGAPDYEQYF
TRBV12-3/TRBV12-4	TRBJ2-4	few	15	CASSLLGSGKNIQYF
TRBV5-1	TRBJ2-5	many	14	CASSLVVPGKTQYF
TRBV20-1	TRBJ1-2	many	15	CSARSTGQGISGYTF
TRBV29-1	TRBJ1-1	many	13	CSGSGHSNTEAFF
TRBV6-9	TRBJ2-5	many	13	CASSWRRQETQYF
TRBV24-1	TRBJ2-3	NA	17	CATSGGDLAGVTDTQYF
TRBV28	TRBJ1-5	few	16	CASSLSGEVGNQPQHF
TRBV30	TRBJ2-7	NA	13	CAWKKLGELTQYF
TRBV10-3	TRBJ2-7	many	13	CAIRPTGGYEQYF
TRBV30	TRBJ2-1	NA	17	CGSGKSNKAGGPGEQFF
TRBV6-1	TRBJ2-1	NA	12	CASSPAGNEQFF
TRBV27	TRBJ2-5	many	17	CASSLSPTGGQQETQYF
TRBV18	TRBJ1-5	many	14	CASSPWTTDQPQHF
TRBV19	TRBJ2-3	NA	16	CASRRFGGASGDTQYF
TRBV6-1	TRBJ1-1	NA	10	CASSAPSAFF
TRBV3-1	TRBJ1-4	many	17	CASSPDGGRGGEEKLFF
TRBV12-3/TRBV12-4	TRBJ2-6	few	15	CASSLRVYGANVLTF
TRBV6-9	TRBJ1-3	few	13	CASSYSPGNTIYF
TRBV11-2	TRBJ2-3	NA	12	CASSATGTSLRF
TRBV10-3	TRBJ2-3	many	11	CAISGTDTQYF
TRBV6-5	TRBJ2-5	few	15	CASSYKRGDQETQYF
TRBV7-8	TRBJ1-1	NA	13	CASADHRGTEAFF
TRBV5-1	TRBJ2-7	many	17	CASSYGQGGVGIYEQYF